This TCR beta chain was profiled in a study of graft-versus-host responses after intestinal transplantation. At the level of the study: Recipients received multivisceral, liver-intestinal, or isolated intestinal transplants. Findings and limits, study-wide: Peak circulating GvH clone levels were associated with early post-transplant HvG declines. The study found high graft-versus-host to host-versus-graft clonal ratios in allografts of patients with graft-donor T cell macrochimerism. Recipient bone marrow held GvH clones, some seen earlier in ileum or blood.

The data were produced by immunoSEQ multiplex PCR, yet TCRdb's version contains in-frame clones alone and is incomplete. This sample carries some 41,000 clones, roughly 91% of them seen once, and the ten largest clones take less than 8.5%. The CDR3 is made up of 11 amino acids. The V gene lost 10 bases and the J gene lost 1 base, with 7 bases spanning the gap. Germline V gene data show CDR1 as MNHEY and CDR2 as SMNVEV (reference sequence). Worth noting for this clone: Antigen unknown.

Here the sequenced sample was PBMCs, taken just under 270 days after transplant. The TCR originated in a human patient who received an intestinal transplant, so some T cells may come from the graft donor. The chain recombines TRBV27 with TRBJ1-1; D unclear. The CDR3 DNA reads TGTGCCACCGCGGGGAACACTGAAGCTTTCTTT. It specifies CATAGNTEAFF.